This T cell receptor beta chain was documented in a study of STAT5B mutations in CD4+ large granular lymphocyte leukemia. Study-level information: Among healthy donors, a particular HLA allele went with more CDR3 'QG' motifs.

Sequencing used immunoSEQ multiplex PCR; TCRdb keeps in-frame clones, though not all of them. The repertoire includes roughly 30,000 clones, roughly 72% of them detected once, and about 2.1% sits in the top ten. The germline CDR1 and CDR2 sequences are SGHRS and YFSETQ. V lost 4 bases and J lost 4, with 15 bases in between. This CDR3 is built from 15 residues. This rearrangement joins TRBV5-1 to TRBJ2-1, with D possibly being TRBD1 (6 bases). The TCR originated in a human donor in good health. Sequencing was done on a sample of CD4+ T cells from blood buffy coats. CDR3 bases: TGCGCCAGCAGCCCCGGGACATACGGGTACAATGAGCAGTTCTTC. Translation: CASSPGTYGYNEQFF. The full variable domain, rest sourced from reference TRBV5-1 and TRBJ2-1, is KAGVTQTPRYLIKTRGQQVTLSCSPISGHRSVSWYQQTPGQGLQFLFEYFSETQRNKGNFPGRFSGRQFSNSRSEMNVSTLELGDSALYLCASSPGTYGYNEQFFGPGTRLTVL.